This T cell receptor beta chain was captured by sequencing in a study of beta chain features in type 1 diabetes. Findings of the study overall: Shorter TCRB CDR3s, moderately but significantly so, were found in Type 1 diabetes patients in all four CD4+ subsets.

The whole isolated RNA underwent reverse transcription, so sequencing captured expressed TCRB transcripts. Measured with immunoSEQ multiplex PCR; TCRdb has only the in-frame clones, and not every one. The sample yields 600,000 to 700,000 clones, approximately 13% seen once. Only a few counts were recorded for this clone. The antigen is undetermined. The CDR3 runs 12 residues. V gave up 6 bases and J gave up 8 bases, with 16 bases separating them. Germline V gives CDR1 SQVTM, CDR2 ANQGSEA. The sequenced material came from naive CD4+ T cells from blood. V usage is TRBV29-1 and J usage is TRBJ1-1, with unresolved D. The clonotype was recovered from a man in his thirties or forties with type 1 diabetes. CDR3 DNA: TGCAGCGTCGACTTCGGGATGCGAGAAGCTTTCTTT. Translated: CSVDFGMREAFF.